The 7 T cell receptor beta chains below come from one sample, sequenced in a study of CD8 T cells in ankylosing spondylitis. TCRdb passed the 5' RACE reads through MiXCR, listing each CDR3 protein once. The repertoire holds more than 650,000 distinct CDR3 sequences, with about 10% as singletons. No antigens are known for them. General observations from the study: A TCR beta motif made of eight highly homologous variants seemed typical of ankylosing spondylitis blood.

Sequencing was done on a sample of blood, either unsorted or a sorted T cell fraction (not recorded which). The receptors originated from a male donor with ankylosing spondylitis.

Only a few counts were recorded for this clonotype. This sequence joins TRBV12-3 or TRBV12-4 and TRBJ1-6, with D possibly TRBD1 on 6 matching bases. Trimming took 6 bases from V and 5 from J, leaving 11 bases between them. This CDR3 is built from 14 residues. DNA of the CDR3: TGTGCCAGCAGCCGGACAGAAAATAATTCACCCCTCCACTTT. Protein: CASSRTENNSPLHF.

There are many counts of this clonotype. V is TRBV7-9 and J is TRBJ1-2; D uncertain. The V gene lost 1 base and the J gene lost 5 bases, with 5 bases spanning the gap. The CDR3 sequence is 12 residues long. In germline, CDR1 is SEHNR, CDR2 FQNEAQ (reference sequence). The CDR3, as DNA: TGTGCCAGCAGCTTAGTCGGTTATGGCTACACCTTC. Residues: CASSLVGYGYTF.

This clonotype has only a few counts. The chain is built from TRBV4-2 and TRBJ1-1; D not resolved. The CDR3 covers 13 residues. V lost 3 bases, J lost 5 bases, and 10 bases lay in between. CDR1 is LGHNA, CDR2 YNFKEQ, per germline. The CDR3 here is CASSQGLWTEAFF. The CDR3 coding sequence is TGTGCCAGCAGCCAGGGTTTATGGACTGAAGCTTTCTTT.

This clonotype was observed at least ten times. The chain recombines TRBV7-2 with TRBJ1-2; 9 nucleotides match TRBD1. CDR1 is SGHTA and CDR2 is FQGNSA in the germline V gene. After removal of 1 base from V and 6 bases from J, the junction contained 0 bases not matched to a gene. The CDR3 is made up of 13 amino acids. CDR3 protein: CASSLDRGHGYTF. The CDR3 DNA sequence: TGTGCCAGCAGCTTAGACAGGGGGCATGGCTACACCTTC.

This clonotype appeared a few times. The chain carries TRBV2 and TRBJ2-7, with D perhaps matching TRBD2 (6 bases). The ends were cut back, 5 bases at V and 0 bases at J, with 20 bases in the middle. The CDR3 is made up of 17 amino acids. Germline CDR1 SNHLY, CDR2 FYNNEI. The CDR3 DNA is TGTGCCAGCAGTCCACGGACCTTAGCGGAGCTCTCCTACGAGCAGTACTTC. Protein: CASSPRTLAELSYEQYF.

This clonotype was counted a few times. This rearrangement joins TRBV20-1 to TRBJ2-7; D gene uncertain. The CDR3 is 11 residues long. Per germline, CDR1 DFQATT and CDR2 SNEGSKA (reference sequence). Trimming cost V 1 base and J 5 bases, with 6 bases left between them. CDR3 protein: CSARARDEQYF. The CDR3 DNA sequence: TGCAGTGCTAGAGCCCGGGACGAGCAGTACTTC.

In nucleotides, the CDR3 is TGTGCCAGCAGCACGGCGGCGGGGACAGAAAAACTGTTTTTT. Protein product: CASSTAAGTEKLFF. The chain is built from TRBV7-9 and TRBJ1-4; D is perhaps TRBD1 (6 bases). CDR3 length equals 14 residues. The ends were cut back, 5 bases at V and 8 bases at J, with 15 bases in the middle. Germline assignment: CDR1 SEHNR and CDR2 FQNEAQ (reference sequence).